One and the same sample provided the 10 T cell receptor beta chains below, sequenced in a study of blood T cell repertoires in COVID-19. Generated by immunoSEQ multiplex PCR, the TCRdb table keeps only in-frame clones and is missing some. The sample carries around 250,000 clones, about 88% recorded once. Source material: peripheral blood. The receptors were sampled from a man aged 18-30 years with active or convalescent COVID-19.

The chain links TRBV18 to TRBJ1-2; TRBD1 matches at 7 bases. This CDR3 has 13 residues. Germline trimming cut 4 bases from V and 7 bases from J; bases unmatched to any gene: 6. Germline values: CDR1 KGHSH, CDR2 LQKENI. Here the CDR3 reads CASSQGASGGYTF. The CDR3, as DNA: TGTGCCAGCTCACAGGGGGCGTCGGGTGGCTACACCTTC.

The chain recombines TRBV13 with TRBJ1-1; D call uncertain. The CDR3 runs to 14 residues. The V gene lost 2 bases and the J gene lost 4 bases, with 11 bases spanning the gap. Germline V gene lookup returns CDR1 PRHDT and CDR2 FYEKMQ (reference sequence). The CDR3 DNA reads TGTGCCAGCAGCTTAAGGAGACCGGTCACTGAAGCTTTCTTT. Protein sequence: CASSLRRPVTEAFF. The whole variable domain, filled in from reference TRBV13 and TRBJ1-1, reads AAGVIQSPRHLIKEKRETATLKCYPIPRHDTVYWYQQGPGQDPQFLISFYEKMQSDKGSIPDRFSAQQFSDYHSELNMSSLELGDSALYFCASSLRRPVTEAFFGQGTRLTVV.

CDR3 residues: CASSLRRDQETQYF. The CDR3 coding sequence is TGTGCCAGCAGCCTGAGGAGGGACCAAGAGACCCAGTACTTC. This rearrangement joins TRBV3-1 (or the pseudogene TRBV3-2) to TRBJ2-5; possibly TRBD2 for D (6 bases). The CDR3 length is 14 residues. Deletions cut 4 bases from V and 0 bases from J, with 9 bases between. Germline CDR1 and CDR2: LGHDT and YNNKEL (reference sequence).

In this sample, this clone turned up once. The CDR3 reads CASSAQLYQETQYF. The CDR3 bases are TGTGCCAGCTCAGCACAGCTGTACCAAGAGACCCAGTACTTC. The chain uses TRBV18 and TRBJ2-5, with D unclear. The CDR3 is 14 amino acids. Trimming left V 5 bases short and J 0 bases short, with 10 bases between. Germline-derived CDR1 and CDR2 are KGHSH and LQKENI.

This clone was counted a single time. CDR3 in DNA: TGTGCCAGCAGTGTTCTGCAGGGGGCTGGTGGCTACACCTTC. Translating gives CASSVLQGAGGYTF. The chain recombines TRBV2 with TRBJ1-2, with 8 bases aligning to TRBD1. This CDR3 has 14 amino acids. The germline gives CDR1 SNHLY, CDR2 FYNNEI. The V and J ends lost 4 bases and 7 bases, in that order; junction bases with no gene match: 8.

This clone was observed a handful of times. The rearrangement links TRBV27 to TRBJ2-7; 15 nucleotides match TRBD2. J lost 0 bases, V lost 5 bases, and 5 bases had no gene match. CDR1 is MNHEY, CDR2 SMNVEV, per germline (reference sequence). The CDR3 extends over 17 amino acids. CDR3 residues: CASSPGLAGGSSYEQYF. The CDR3 region has the DNA TGTGCCAGCAGTCCGGGACTAGCGGGGGGTAGCTCCTACGAGCAGTACTTC.

This chain's CDR3 is CASSRSNTGGAETQYF. The CDR3 DNA is TGTGCCAGCAGCCGATCGAACACAGGGGGCGCAGAGACCCAGTACTTC. V usage is TRBV5-4 and J usage is TRBJ2-5, with 9 bases identical to TRBD1. Unmatched junction bases numbered 11, after V lost 4 bases and J lost 4 bases. Germline V gene lookup returns CDR1 SGHNT and CDR2 YYREEE (reference sequence). This CDR3 comprises 16 residues.

The CDR3 reads CAISDIGQGLGYTF. The DNA of the CDR3 is TGTGCCATCAGTGATATCGGACAGGGCCTAGGCTACACCTTC. This sequence joins TRBV10-3 and TRBJ1-2, with 8 bases matching TRBD1. Germline lookup yields CDR1 ENHRY and CDR2 SYGVKD. V shed 3 bases and J 8 bases; nucleotides not matched to a gene: 8. The CDR3 has 14 residues.

This chain uses TRBV18 with TRBJ2-7, with D possibly being TRBD1 (5 bases). CDR1 and CDR2 from the germline V gene are KGHSH and LQKENI. Trimming removed 3 bases at V and 6 bases at J, with 12 bases between. This CDR3 is 13 amino acids long. CDR3 region: CASSPNPDSEQYF. The DNA of the CDR3 is TGTGCCAGCTCACCGAACCCTGACAGCGAGCAGTACTTC. Complete variable domain (other parts from reference TRBV18 and TRBJ2-7): NAGVMQNPRHLVRRRGQEARLRCSPMKGHSHVYWYRQLPEEGLKFMVYLQKENIIDESGMPKERFSAEFPKEGPSILRIQQVVRGDSAAYFCASSPNPDSEQYFGPGTRLTVT.

The V and J genes are TRBV11-2 and TRBJ1-4; possible D gene TRBD1, 5 bases. Germline assignment: CDR1 SGHAT and CDR2 FQNNGV. CDR3 length equals 15 residues. Trimming cost V 1 base and J 8 bases, with 14 bases left between them. CDR3 in amino acids: CASSLVGAIREKLFF. CDR3 DNA: TGTGCCAGCAGCTTAGTTGGGGCGATTAGGGAAAAACTGTTTTTT.